The 11 T cell receptor beta chains in this list originate from one sample, sequenced in a study of PD-L1 blockade in urothelial cancer. Using immunoSEQ multiplex PCR, the repertoire was profiled, and TCRdb retains in-frame clones only, with some absent. This repertoire shows under 55,000 clones, approximately 87% found once; its top ten account for roughly 5%. The material was PBMCs, obtained around atezolizumab (anti-PD-L1) treatment. The receptor source for this set is a man aged 35-49 years with urothelial cancer.

The CDR3 DNA is TGTGCCAGCAGCTGGGACGGGCGGGGGAGCACAGATACGCAGTATTTT. Protein: CASSWDGRGSTDTQYF. The V call is TRBV7-2, the J call TRBJ2-3; the match to TRBD2 covers 7 bases. The CDR3 is made up of 16 amino acids. Germline CDR1 reads SGHTA; CDR2 reads FQGNSA. Trimming removed 4 bases from V and 0 bases from J; junction bases left unmatched: 7.

The genes are TRBV5-4 and TRBJ2-1; TRBD1 is a possible D gene (6 bases). V gave up 2 bases and J gave up 6 bases, with 12 bases separating them. Per germline, CDR1 SGHNT and CDR2 YYREEE (reference sequence). The length of the CDR3 is 14 residues. The CDR3 DNA reads TGTGCCAGCAGCTTAGGGGGAGTGGCCAATGAGCAGTTCTTC. Protein: CASSLGGVANEQFF.

This clone appeared a few times. The chain carries TRBV19 and TRBJ1-1; 7 bases match TRBD1. Germline V CDR1 and CDR2: LNHDA, SQIVND (reference sequence). The ends lost 8 bases at V and 8 bases at J; junction bases unmatched: 11. The CDR3 runs to 13 residues. In DNA, the CDR3 is TGTGCCAGTTGGAGGGGGCTCCCGGGAGAAGCTTTCTTT. The encoded protein is CASWRGLPGEAFF.

This chain uses TRBV30 with TRBJ2-2; TRBD1 matches 10 bases. The germline V gene has CDR1 GTSNPN and CDR2 SVGIG (reference sequence). Losses at the gene ends were 4 bases for V and 5 bases for J; bases not matched to a gene: 10. This CDR3 comprises 16 residues. CDR3: CAWITTGGVRTGELFF. For the CDR3, the DNA is TGTGCCTGGATTACGACAGGGGGCGTGCGTACCGGGGAGCTGTTTTTT.

The chain employs TRBV7-6 and TRBJ1-4; D gene unclear. Germline loops: CDR1 SGHVS, CDR2 FNYEAQ. V dropped 5 bases and J dropped 8 bases, with 18 bases sitting between them. The CDR3 spans 15 residues. CDR3 loop: CASSPIPGSGEKLFF. As DNA, the CDR3 is TGTGCCAGCAGCCCCATTCCGGGATCGGGGGAAAAACTGTTTTTT. The full variable domain, rest sourced from reference TRBV7-6 and TRBJ1-4, is GAGVSQSPRYKVTKRGQDVALRCDPISGHVSLYWYRQALGQGPEFLTYFNYEAQQDKSGLPNDRFSAERPEGSISTLTIQRTEQRDSAMYRCASSPIPGSGEKLFFGSGTQLSVL.

The V gene is TRBV18, the J gene TRBJ2-1; 13 positions match TRBD2. Trimming removed 2 bases from V and 7 bases from J; junction bases left unmatched: 5. The CDR3 spans 16 residues. From germline, CDR1 is KGHSH and CDR2 LQKENI. CDR3 nucleotide sequence: TGTGCCAGCTCACCAGACCAGGGACTAGCGGGAAATGAGCAGTTCTTC. This gives the protein CASSPDQGLAGNEQFF.

The rearrangement joins TRBV30 to TRBJ1-5; 9 positions match TRBD1. V lost 1 base to trimming and J lost 4 bases; unmatched junction nucleotides: 5. The CDR3 length is 15 residues. Germline V lookup: CDR1 GTSNPN, CDR2 SVGIG (reference sequence). The CDR3 DNA sequence: TGTGCCTGGAGTGCGGGACAGGGAACTAATCAGCCCCAGCATTTT. As protein: CAWSAGQGTNQPQHF.

V and J are TRBV29-1 and TRBJ1-2, with 7 positions matching TRBD1. J was trimmed by 4 bases and V by 6 bases; bases with no gene match: 2. CDR1 SQVTM and CDR2 ANQGSEA come from the germline V gene. This CDR3 region has 11 residues. DNA for the CDR3: TGCAGCGTGAGACAGGGCTATGGCTACACCTTC. This codes for CSVRQGYGYTF.

This chain links TRBV6-5 with TRBJ2-5; TRBD1 matches 8 bases. V lost 8 bases to trimming and J lost 3 bases; unmatched junction nucleotides: 8. Germline V lookup: CDR1 MNHEY, CDR2 SVGAGI. The CDR3 runs to 14 residues. Here the CDR3 reads CASGTGQVEETQYF. The CDR3 region has the DNA TGTGCCAGCGGGACGGGACAGGTTGAAGAGACCCAGTACTTC.

The J gene is TRBJ1-1, the V gene TRBV30; D remains ambiguous. The CDR3 sequence is 13 residues long. V was pared by 0 bases and J by 0 bases, with 5 bases between. CDR1 and CDR2 from the germline V gene are GTSNPN and SVGIG (reference sequence). CDR3 loop: CAWSVRVNTEAFF. The CDR3 DNA reads TGTGCCTGGAGTGTGCGGGTGAACACTGAAGCTTTCTTT.

The rearrangement uses TRBV5-1 and TRBJ2-7; 7 positions agree with TRBD1. Germline V gene lookup returns CDR1 SGHRS and CDR2 YFSETQ. J lost 3 bases, V lost 4 bases, and 13 bases had no gene match. The CDR3 spans 16 residues. The CDR3 coding sequence is TGCGCCAGCAGCACAACGCAGGGGGACGGGAACTACGAGCAGTACTTC. Protein: CASSTTQGDGNYEQYF.